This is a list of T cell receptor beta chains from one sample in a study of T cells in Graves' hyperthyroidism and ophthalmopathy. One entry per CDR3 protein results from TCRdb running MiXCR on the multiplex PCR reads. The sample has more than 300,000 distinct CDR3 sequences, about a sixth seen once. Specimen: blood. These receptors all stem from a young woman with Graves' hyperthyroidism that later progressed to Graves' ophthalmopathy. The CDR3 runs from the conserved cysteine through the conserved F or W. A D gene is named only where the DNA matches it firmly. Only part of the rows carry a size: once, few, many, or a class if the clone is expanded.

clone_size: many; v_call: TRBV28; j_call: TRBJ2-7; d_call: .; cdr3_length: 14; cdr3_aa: CASSLSGSLNEQYF; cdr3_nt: TGTGCCAGCAGTTTATCAGGGTCCCTGAACGAGCAGTACTTC
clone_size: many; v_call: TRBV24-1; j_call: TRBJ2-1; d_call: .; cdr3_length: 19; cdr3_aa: CATSDYRPQRESSYNEQFF; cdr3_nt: TGTGCCACCAGTGATTATCGTCCCCAGAGGGAGAGCTCCTACAATGAGCAGTTCTTC
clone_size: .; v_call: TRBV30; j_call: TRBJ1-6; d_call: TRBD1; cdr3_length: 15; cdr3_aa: CAWSLPGQGASPLHF; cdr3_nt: TGTGCCTGGAGTCTCCCGGGACAGGGGGCTTCACCCCTCCACTTT
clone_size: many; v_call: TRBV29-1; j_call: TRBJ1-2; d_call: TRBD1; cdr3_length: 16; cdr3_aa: CSVEVQGGGVGYGYTF; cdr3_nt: TGCAGCGTTGAAGTCCAGGGAGGGGGCGTTGGATATGGCTACACCTTC
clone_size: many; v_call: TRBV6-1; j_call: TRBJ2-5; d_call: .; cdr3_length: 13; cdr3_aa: CASSPTVGETQYF; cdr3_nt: TGTGCCAGCAGTCCGACAGTGGGGGAGACCCAGTACTTC
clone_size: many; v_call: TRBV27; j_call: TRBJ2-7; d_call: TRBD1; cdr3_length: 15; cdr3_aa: CASRRGTVGSYEQYF; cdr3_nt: TGTGCCAGCAGGAGAGGGACAGTTGGCTCCTACGAGCAGTACTTC
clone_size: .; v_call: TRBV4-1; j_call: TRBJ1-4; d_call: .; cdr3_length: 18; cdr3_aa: CASSPGRGPRATNEKLFF; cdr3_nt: TGCGCCAGCAGCCCCGGGCGGGGTCCCCGTGCAACTAATGAAAAACTGTTTTTT
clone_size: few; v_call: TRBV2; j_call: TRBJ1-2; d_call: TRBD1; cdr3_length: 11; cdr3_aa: CASQDRDGYTF; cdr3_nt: TGTGCCAGCCAGGACAGGGATGGCTACACCTTC
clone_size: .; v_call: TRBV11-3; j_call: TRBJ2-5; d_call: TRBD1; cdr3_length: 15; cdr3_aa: CASSRPGQYQETQYF; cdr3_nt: TGTGCCAGCAGCCGACCGGGACAGTACCAAGAGACCCAGTACTTC
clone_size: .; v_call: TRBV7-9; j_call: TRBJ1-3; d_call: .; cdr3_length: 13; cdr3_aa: CASSFPTRDTIYF; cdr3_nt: TGTGCCAGCAGCTTTCCCACCAGGGACACCATATATTTT
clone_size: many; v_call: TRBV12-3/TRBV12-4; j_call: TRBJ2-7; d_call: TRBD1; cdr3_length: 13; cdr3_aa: CASSAGTGNEQYF; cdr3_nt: TGTGCCAGCAGCGCCGGGACAGGGAACGAGCAGTACTTC
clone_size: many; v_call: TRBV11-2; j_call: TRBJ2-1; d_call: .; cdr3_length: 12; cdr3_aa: CASSQNANEQFF; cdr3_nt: TGTGCCAGCAGCCAGAACGCCAATGAGCAGTTCTTC
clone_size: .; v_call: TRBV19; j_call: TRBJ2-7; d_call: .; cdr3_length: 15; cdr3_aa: CASSTLPGNPHEQYF; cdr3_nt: TGTGCCAGTAGTACCCTCCCGGGGAATCCCCACGAGCAGTACTTC
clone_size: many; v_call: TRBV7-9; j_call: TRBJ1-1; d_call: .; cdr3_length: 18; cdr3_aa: CASSNSRTGQSLNTEAFF; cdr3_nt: TGTGCCAGCAGCAATTCAAGGACCGGACAGAGCCTGAACACTGAAGCTTTCTTT
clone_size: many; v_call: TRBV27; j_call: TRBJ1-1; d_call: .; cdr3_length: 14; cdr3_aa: CASSLGNRGGEAFF; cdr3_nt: TGTGCCAGCAGTTTAGGAAATAGGGGTGGTGAAGCTTTCTTT
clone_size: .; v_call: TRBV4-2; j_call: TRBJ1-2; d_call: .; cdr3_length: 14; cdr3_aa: CASSQDKTGSGYTF; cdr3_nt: TGTGCCAGCAGCCAAGACAAGACCGGGTCGGGCTACACCTTC
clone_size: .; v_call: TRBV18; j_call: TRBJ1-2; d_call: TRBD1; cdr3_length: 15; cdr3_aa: CASSLTGTGPYGYTF; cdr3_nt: TGTGCCAGCTCACTCACCGGGACAGGACCCTATGGCTACACCTTC
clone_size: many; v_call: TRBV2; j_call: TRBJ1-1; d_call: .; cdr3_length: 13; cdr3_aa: CASTYSENTEAFF; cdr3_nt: TGTGCCAGCACCTACTCCGAGAACACTGAAGCTTTCTTT
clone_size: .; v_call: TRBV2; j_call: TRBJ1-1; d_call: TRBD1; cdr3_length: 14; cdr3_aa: CASRKQGARSEAFF; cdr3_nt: TGTGCCAGCAGAAAACAGGGGGCGCGTTCTGAAGCTTTCTTT
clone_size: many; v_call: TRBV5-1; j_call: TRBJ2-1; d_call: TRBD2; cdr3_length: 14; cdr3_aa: CASSPGLVRNEQFF; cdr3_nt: TGCGCCAGCAGCCCGGGACTAGTGCGCAATGAGCAGTTCTTC
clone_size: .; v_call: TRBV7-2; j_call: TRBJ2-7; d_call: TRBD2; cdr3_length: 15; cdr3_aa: CASSLLGLGLDEQYF; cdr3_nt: TGTGCCAGCAGCTTACTAGGACTAGGATTGGACGAGCAGTACTTC
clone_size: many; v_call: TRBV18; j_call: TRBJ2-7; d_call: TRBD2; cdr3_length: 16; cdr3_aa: CASHGGGGKRIHEQYF; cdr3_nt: TGTGCCAGCCACGGTGGCGGGGGTAAGAGAATCCACGAGCAGTACTTC
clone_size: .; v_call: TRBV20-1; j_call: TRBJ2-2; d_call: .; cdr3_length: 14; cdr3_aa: CSARWKLRSGELFF; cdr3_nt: TGCAGTGCTAGATGGAAGCTCAGGTCCGGGGAGCTGTTTTTT
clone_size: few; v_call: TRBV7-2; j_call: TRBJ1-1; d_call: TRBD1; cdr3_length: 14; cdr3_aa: CASGRTGMNTEAFF; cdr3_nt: TGTGCCAGCGGACGGACAGGGATGAACACTGAAGCTTTCTTT
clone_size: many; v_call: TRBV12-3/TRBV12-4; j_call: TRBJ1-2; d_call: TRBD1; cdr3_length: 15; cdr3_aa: CASSLFDRGVYGYTF; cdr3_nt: TGTGCCAGCAGTCTATTTGACAGGGGCGTCTATGGCTACACCTTC
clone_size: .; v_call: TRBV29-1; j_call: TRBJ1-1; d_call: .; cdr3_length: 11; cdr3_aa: CSVSWTYEAFF; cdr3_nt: TGCAGCGTTTCGTGGACCTATGAAGCTTTCTTT
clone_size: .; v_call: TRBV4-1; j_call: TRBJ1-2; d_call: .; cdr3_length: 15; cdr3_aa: CASSQGRESANGYTF; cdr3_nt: TGCGCCAGCAGCCAAGGGCGGGAGTCTGCTAATGGCTACACCTTC
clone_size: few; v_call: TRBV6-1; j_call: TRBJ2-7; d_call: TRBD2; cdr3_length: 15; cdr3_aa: CASSEPREGLDEQYF; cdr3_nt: TGTGCCAGCAGTGAACCCCGGGAGGGCCTCGACGAGCAGTACTTC
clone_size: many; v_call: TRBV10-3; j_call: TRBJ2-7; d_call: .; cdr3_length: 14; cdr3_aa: CAISERVSGPEQYF; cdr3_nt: TGTGCCATCAGTGAGCGTGTATCAGGACCCGAGCAGTACTTC
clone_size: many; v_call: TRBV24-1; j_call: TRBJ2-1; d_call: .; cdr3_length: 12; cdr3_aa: CATSDRDNEQFF; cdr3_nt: TGTGCCACCAGTGATCGGGACAATGAGCAGTTCTTC
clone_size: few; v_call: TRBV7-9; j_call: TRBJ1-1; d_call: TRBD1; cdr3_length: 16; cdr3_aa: CASSQTQGGGNTEAFF; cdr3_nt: TGTGCCAGCAGCCAAACCCAGGGGGGCGGGAACACTGAAGCTTTCTTT
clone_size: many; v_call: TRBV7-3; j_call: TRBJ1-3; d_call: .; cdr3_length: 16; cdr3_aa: CASSLKGLCSGNTIYF; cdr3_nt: TGTGCCAGCAGCTTGAAGGGTCTCTGCTCTGGAAACACCATATATTTT
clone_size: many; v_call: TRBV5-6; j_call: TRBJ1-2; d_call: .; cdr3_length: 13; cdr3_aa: CASSPLTPYGYTF; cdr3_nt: TGTGCCAGCAGCCCCCTAACCCCCTATGGCTACACCTTC
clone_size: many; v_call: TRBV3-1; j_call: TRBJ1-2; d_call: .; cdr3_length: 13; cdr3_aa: CASSQDLGYGYTF; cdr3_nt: TGTGCCAGCAGCCAAGATCTGGGCTATGGCTACACCTTC
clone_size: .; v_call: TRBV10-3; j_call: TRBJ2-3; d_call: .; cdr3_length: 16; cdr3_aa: CAISAFSERGTDTQYF; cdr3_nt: TGTGCCATCAGTGCATTCAGTGAGCGGGGCACAGATACGCAGTATTTT